This TCR beta chain was captured in a study of T cells in Graves' hyperthyroidism and ophthalmopathy. Turning to this clonotype: The antigen is not known.

RNA transcripts provided the source from which TCR beta CDR3 regions were amplified. The HTBI set primed first-round TCR CDR3 RT-PCR. TCRdb independently ran MiXCR on the multiplex PCR reads; one entry per CDR3 protein. The sample holds approximately 600,000 distinct CDR3 sequences, about 14% seen once. Study findings and constraints: The model foresaw ophthalmopathy a median roughly 6.3 months prior to onset.

Looked up from germline, CDR1 is MNHNS and CDR2 is SASEGT. The CDR3 extends over 16 amino acids. The clonotype originates from a woman between 18 and 29 years old with Graves' ophthalmopathy. Sequenced: blood. The genes are TRBV6-1 and TRBJ2-7, with TRBD1 matching 7 bases. Matching the DNA end better, TRBJ2-1 makes the J call doubtful. As DNA, the CDR3 is TGTGCCAGCAGGTCGGGACAGTCGATGGAGACCTACGAGCAGTTCTTC. Its translation: CASRSGQSMETYEQFF.